The rows below give T cell receptor beta chains drawn from one sample of a study of T cells after yellow fever vaccination. Each CDR3 protein is one row after TCRdb ran MiXCR on the 5' RACE reads. In the table there are about 350,000 distinct CDR3 sequences, about 8.3% of which are singletons. Source: PBMCs, taken roughly seven weeks after the first yellow fever vaccination. The receptors shown here come from a man aged 18 to 29 who received the YFV17D yellow fever vaccine. CDR3s leave out the opening cysteine and the closing phenylalanine or tryptophan.

v_call	cdr3_length	j_call	cdr3_aa
TRBV5-1	12	TRBJ2-3	ASSSTPQGDTQY
TRBV6-1	13	TRBJ2-1	ASSPRGTGHREQF
TRBV20-1	13	TRBJ2-3	SASGPLHNADTQY
TRBV7-9	11	TRBJ1-1	ASRRQGGTEAF
TRBV7-2	14	TRBJ2-5	ASSSLGSGGGETQY
TRBV20-1	12	TRBJ2-3	SAPRQSSTDTQY
TRBV5-1	14	TRBJ1-1	ASSSGQLGVNTEAF
TRBV7-9	12	TRBJ2-1	ASSLEAGAREQF
TRBV1	13	TRBJ2-7	TSSQQQGDPYEQY
TRBV4-3	14	TRBJ2-7	ASSQTSGTGPYEQY
TRBV5-1	15	TRBJ2-2	ASSLRSVQGNTGELF
TRBV7-9	12	TRBJ2-1	ASSPQVSYNEQF
TRBV6-1	14	TRBJ2-4	ASSERSGVSKNIQY
TRBV4-1	12	TRBJ2-1	ASSQGSVSDEQF
TRBV28	13	TRBJ2-5	ASLSAGGPEETQY
TRBV19	14	TRBJ1-5	ASSIETGYSNQPQH